This T cell receptor (beta chain) appears in the sequencing data of a study of cytomegalovirus exposure and HLA in healthy donors. Background on the study: Genotyping of roughly 400 donors showed that around 81% belonged to the Caucasian-associated ancestry cluster. Study-level findings and limits: Association of approximately 16,000 TCR beta sequences with HLA alleles was found at 0.05 false discovery rate in a later analysis. Earlier analysis looked at TCR beta V segments, and most were productive about 90% or about 30% of the time.

With 2 bases clipped from V and 2 bases from J, the junction kept 6 bases outside the gene matches. CDR1 and CDR2 from the germline V gene are KGHSY and FQNENV. The CDR3 runs to 16 residues. About this clone: Its antigen is still unknown.

This PCR relied on a set of 60 Vbeta primers and 13 Jbeta primers. Measured with immunoSEQ multiplex PCR; TCRdb has only the in-frame clones, and not every one. The sample holds some 190,000 clones, 65% to 85% seen once. The sequence came from a female donor in good health and CMV-seronegative. Source material: PBMCs. The chain combines TRBV16 with TRBJ1-2; 9 bases match TRBD1. The CDR3 DNA reads as TGTGCCAGCAGCCAAACCCGACAGGGGGGGAACTATGGCTACACCTTC. Amino acid sequence: CASSQTRQGGNYGYTF. Full variable domain (rest looked up from reference TRBV16 and TRBJ1-2): GEEVAQTPKHLVRGEGQKAKLYCAPIKGHSYVFWYQQVLKNEFKFLISFQNENVFDETGMPKERFSAKCLPNSPCSLEIQATKLEDSAVYFCASSQTRQGGNYGYTFGSGTRLTVV.